The 27 T cell receptor beta chains presented below share a single source sample, sequenced in a study of blood T cells in healthy people across ages. Next came a second PCR, run for about 7 to 12 cycles, which used a sample-barcoded 5' primer along with a J-beta primer mix. TCRdb analysed the 5' RACE reads with MiXCR anew, one entry per CDR3 protein. The sample lists some 1.7 million distinct CDR3 sequences, roughly 27% occurring once. The sample comprised blood. All receptors derive from a woman aged 25-40 years in good health.

This clonotype was detected only a few times. The V and J genes are TRBV20-1 and TRBJ2-4; D could derive from TRBD1 or TRBD2 (5 bases each). The DNA end is a closer match to TRBJ2-5, so the J assignment may be wrong. The length of the CDR3 is 15 residues. Germline CDR1 and CDR2: DFQATT and SNEGSKA (reference sequence). The DNA of the CDR3 is TGCAGTGCTGGCCCCCGGGACGGCTTTGGGGAGACCCAGTACTTC. The encoded protein is CSAGPRDGFGETQYF.

The gene calls are TRBV7-9 and TRBJ1-3; D uncertain. The germline V and J ends were trimmed by 7 bases and 4 bases, with 5 bases remaining between them. The CDR3 has 11 amino acids. Germline V gene lookup returns CDR1 SEHNR and CDR2 FQNEAQ (reference sequence). CDR3 region: CASMVGNTIYF. The CDR3, as DNA: TGTGCCAGCATGGTAGGAAACACCATATATTTT. The variable domain in full, completed from reference TRBV7-9 and TRBJ1-3, reads DTGVSQNPRHKITKRGQNVTFRCDPISEHNRLYWYRQTLGQGPEFLTYFQNEAQLEKSRLLSDRFSAERPKGSFSTLEIQRTEQGDSAMYLCASMVGNTIYFGEGSWLTVV.

This chain links TRBV25-1 with TRBJ1-1; D remains ambiguous. The CDR3 is made up of 13 amino acids. Trimming took 1 base from V and 14 from J, leaving 17 bases between them. Germline loops: CDR1 MGHDK, CDR2 SYGVNS. This CDR3 reads CASSESLEIPGFF. Written as DNA, the CDR3 is TGTGCCAGCAGTGAATCTTTGGAGATTCCCGGGTTCTTT.

This clonotype was observed a handful of times. The junction and the germline gene differ at one end; a read error may be behind it. V is TRBV5-5 and J is TRBJ2-1, with a weak D call TRBD2 (6 bases). The CDR3 length is 15 residues. Germline V gene data show CDR1 as SGHKS and CDR2 as YYEKEE (reference sequence). CDR3 nucleotides: TGTGCCGGCAGCTTGGAGTCAGGGCGGAGGGATGAGCAGTTCTTC. As protein: CAGSLESGRRDEQFF.

This chain joins TRBV6-2 or TRBV6-3 and TRBJ2-1, with 8 bases identical to TRBD2. Germline CDR1 is MNHEY and CDR2 is SVGEGT. V was pared by 5 bases and J by 9 bases, with 9 bases of the junction left unmatched. The CDR3 runs to 14 residues. As DNA, the CDR3 is TGTGCCAGCAGTCCGGGGGGGCCCGTCAGTGAGCAGTTCTTC. It codes for CASSPGGPVSEQFF.

A few counts support this clonotype. The genes are TRBV7-9 and TRBJ2-5; perhaps TRBD2 as D (6 bases). The CDR3 totals 12 residues. Germline CDR1 SEHNR, CDR2 FQNEAQ (reference sequence). V lost 7 bases and J lost 2, with 8 bases in between. The chain's CDR3 is CASTEGQETQYF. The DNA for the CDR3 is TGTGCCAGCACGGAGGGGCAAGAGACCCAGTACTTC.

This clonotype occurred many times. This may arise from a read error, as a much more abundant clone is one base away. V usage is TRBV7-2 and J usage is TRBJ2-7, with 10 bases lining up with TRBD1. The CDR3 sequence is 16 residues long. V lost 5 bases, J lost 10 bases, and 17 bases stayed unmatched. Germline V gene sequence: CDR1 SGHTA, CDR2 FQGNSA. CDR3: CASSPDRGRIRSGQYF. The CDR3 nucleotides read TGTGCCAGCAGCCCTGACAGGGGGCGTATCAGATCGGGACAGTACTTC.

There are many counts of this clonotype. The gene calls are TRBV5-1 and TRBJ1-1; a possible D gene is TRBD1 (5 bases). The CDR3 contains 14 residues. CDR1 and CDR2 (germline): SGHRS, YFSETQ. Deletions cut 0 bases from V and 4 bases from J, with 10 bases between. CDR3 sequence reads: CASSLEGVGTEAFF. In nucleotides, the CDR3 is TGCGCCAGCAGCTTGGAAGGGGTCGGCACTGAAGCTTTCTTT.

The chain has TRBV9 and TRBJ1-6; 7 positions agree with TRBD1. V was clipped by 4 bases and J by 7 bases; unmatched bases: 5. CDR3 length equals 14 residues. CDR1 is SGDLS and CDR2 is YYNGEE in the germline V gene. This chain's CDR3 is CASSNRGNNSPLHF. The CDR3 DNA sequence: TGTGCCAGCAGCAACAGGGGCAACAATTCACCCCTCCACTTT. The complete variable domain, with remaining parts taken from reference TRBV9 and TRBJ1-6, reads DSGVTQTPKHLITATGQRVTLRCSPRSGDLSVYWYQQSLDQGLQFLIQYYNGEERAKGNILERFSAQQFPDLHSELNLSSLELGDSALYFCASSNRGNNSPLHFGNGTRLTVT.

This clonotype has ten or more counts. The rearrangement links TRBV7-9 to TRBJ1-2, with D possibly matching TRBD1 (5 bases). Germline V gene lookup returns CDR1 SEHNR and CDR2 FQNEAQ (reference sequence). Trimming pared 5 bases from V and 8 bases from J, leaving 18 bases between. CDR3 size: 14 residues. As DNA, the CDR3 is TGTGCCAGCAGCCACCGCCTAGGGGTCGAGGGCTACACCTTC. Its translation is CASSHRLGVEGYTF.

This clonotype has at least ten counts. This sequence joins TRBV12-5 and TRBJ2-5, with D possibly matching TRBD1 (5 bases). The CDR3 covers 12 residues. Germline V CDR1 and CDR2: LGHNT, FRNRAP. Trimming left V 8 bases short and J 3 bases short, with 10 bases between. This CDR3 is CASTKGEETQYF. DNA of the CDR3: TGTGCTAGTACGAAAGGGGAAGAGACCCAGTACTTC.

The V gene is TRBV3-1, the J gene TRBJ2-7; D might be TRBD2 (5 bases). The DNA end lines up better with TRBJ2-4; the J call may be wrong. Germline CDR1 and CDR2: LGHDT and YNNKEL (reference sequence). The CDR3 spans 13 residues. The CDR3 coding sequence is TGTGCCAGCAGCCATGAGCCCGGGGACATTCAGTACTTC. It codes for CASSHEPGDIQYF.

The chain is built from TRBV30 and TRBJ1-2; unclear D gene. This CDR3 is 11 amino acids long. Trimming removed 0 bases at V and 8 bases at J, with 7 bases between. Germline V gives CDR1 GTSNPN, CDR2 SVGIG (reference sequence). This CDR3 reads CAWSVVRGYTF. CDR3 DNA sequence: TGTGCCTGGAGTGTAGTCAGGGGCTACACCTTC.

About this clonotype itself: A much larger clone lies a single base off, so this may be a read error. The chain employs TRBV4-2 and TRBJ2-1; D could derive from TRBD1 or TRBD2 (5 bases each). The CDR3 spans 16 residues. CDR1 and CDR2 from the germline V gene are LGHNA and YNFKEQ. CDR3 residues: CASSSMGEISYSEQFF. CDR3 DNA sequence: TGTGCCAGCAGCTCAATGGGGGAGATCTCCTACAGTGAGCAGTTCTTC.

The chain recombines TRBV27 with TRBJ2-1, with D perhaps given as TRBD1 or TRBD2 (5 bases each). V shed 3 bases and J shed 5 bases, with 17 bases lying between them. Germline CDR1 reads MNHEY; CDR2 reads SMNVEV (reference sequence). This CDR3 region has 16 residues. The CDR3 here is CASSFPGLKDNNEQFF. CDR3 bases: TGTGCCAGCAGTTTCCCGGGGCTGAAGGACAACAATGAGCAGTTCTTC.

The chain uses TRBV28 and TRBJ1-6; D may be TRBD1 (6 bases). CDR1 and CDR2 from the germline V gene are MDHEN and SYDVKM. Deletions cut 3 bases from V and 3 bases from J, with 9 bases between. The length of the CDR3 is 15 residues. CDR3 residues: CASSLDSYYNSPLHF. CDR3 DNA: TGTGCCAGCAGTTTGGACAGTTACTATAATTCACCCCTCCACTTT.

This clonotype showed up many times. The chain recombines TRBV24-1 with TRBJ2-1; no reliable D call. This CDR3 comprises 13 residues. V was cut by 7 bases and J by 7 bases, with 13 bases left in between. Germline CDR1 reads KGHDR; CDR2 reads SFDVKD. DNA for the CDR3: TGTGCCACCAGCCCACCCTCTTCAAATGAGCAGTTCTTC. Residues: CATSPPSSNEQFF.

At least ten counts were recorded for this clonotype. This chain connects TRBV20-1 to TRBJ2-5; D is unresolved. CDR1 is DFQATT and CDR2 is SNEGSKA in the germline V gene (reference sequence). The V and J ends lost 7 bases and 1 base respectively, with 10 bases between them. This CDR3 region has 12 residues. CDR3 coding DNA: TGCAGTGTCGCAAGTTTCCAAGAGACCCAGTACTTC. Translating it yields CSVASFQETQYF.

This clonotype has only a few counts. The CDR3 spells CSAREEAGGTYNEQFF. The CDR3 nucleotides are TGCAGTGCTAGAGAGGAGGCGGGGGGTACCTACAATGAGCAGTTCTTC. The rearrangement uses TRBV20-1 and TRBJ2-1; TRBD2 agrees at 8 bases. Germline lookup yields CDR1 DFQATT and CDR2 SNEGSKA (reference sequence). This CDR3 is built from 16 residues. V trimming: 0 bases; J trimming: 2 bases; junction bases outside the gene matches: 6.

The V call is TRBV28, the J call TRBJ1-6, with D unclear. The CDR3 sequence is 18 residues long. Trimming left V 4 bases short and J 0 bases short, with 16 bases between. Germline V gene data show CDR1 as MDHEN and CDR2 as SYDVKM. The CDR3 sequence: CASSYSGPASSYNSPLHF. CDR3 DNA: TGTGCCAGCAGTTACTCAGGTCCCGCAAGCTCCTATAATTCACCCCTCCACTTT.

The chain employs TRBV7-8 and TRBJ1-1; 9 bases agree with TRBD1. The CDR3 sequence is 16 residues long. Losses at the gene ends were 5 bases for V and 6 bases for J; bases not matched to a gene: 13. Germline V gene data show CDR1 as SGHVS and CDR2 as FQNEAQ. The CDR3 sequence is CASSRRDRVLNPEAFF. The DNA for the CDR3 is TGTGCCAGCAGCAGAAGGGACAGGGTGTTAAACCCTGAAGCTTTCTTT.

The genes are TRBV11-2 and TRBJ2-3, with D uncertain. V was shortened by 5 bases and J by 0 bases, with 3 bases between the two germline ends. Germline CDR1 and CDR2: SGHAT and FQNNGV. The CDR3 contains 12 residues. The CDR3 DNA follows: TGTGCCAGCAGCATGAGCACAGATACGCAGTATTTT. It yields the protein CASSMSTDTQYF.

This clonotype was seen only a few times. This chain connects TRBV5-1 to TRBJ2-6, with D hard to call. The CDR3 loop spans 16 amino acids. Germline CDR1 is SGHRS and CDR2 is YFSETQ. The V end was cut by 0 bases, the J end by 0 bases, with 7 bases between. CDR3 coding DNA: TGCGCCAGCAGCTTGGTCGTTCTCTCTGGGGCCAACGTCCTGACTTTC. This sequence encodes CASSLVVLSGANVLTF. The complete variable domain, with remaining parts taken from reference TRBV5-1 and TRBJ2-6, reads KAGVTQTPRYLIKTRGQQVTLSCSPISGHRSVSWYQQTPGQGLQFLFEYFSETQRNKGNFPGRFSGRQFSNSRSEMNVSTLELGDSALYLCASSLVVLSGANVLTFGAGSRLTVL.

This clonotype was counted between two and nine times. The rearrangement links TRBV3-1 to TRBJ2-7, with 7 bases that match TRBD2. The CDR3 consists of 12 residues. V shed 1 base and J 9 bases; nucleotides not matched to a gene: 3. Per the germline V gene, CDR1 is LGHDT and CDR2 is YNNKEL (reference sequence). CDR3 coding DNA: TGTGCCAGCAGCCAAGGACTAGCTCTGCAGTACTTC. Amino acids: CASSQGLALQYF.

This clonotype occurred a few times. The chain has TRBV4-1 and TRBJ1-4; no clear D. CDR1 MGHRA and CDR2 YSYEKL come from the germline V gene. Trimming cost V 1 base and J 6 bases, with 6 bases left between them. CDR3 length: 13 amino acids. The CDR3 region has the DNA TGCGCCAGCAGCCAAGGCAGCCATGAAAAACTGTTTTTT. This codes for CASSQGSHEKLFF.

A note on this clonotype: This sequence may be a read error, since a much larger clone differs from it by one base. This rearrangement joins TRBV20-1 to TRBJ2-1, with a weak D call TRBD1 (6 bases). CDR3 size: 13 residues. Germline CDR1 DFQATT, CDR2 SNEGSKA (reference sequence). V lost 5 bases and J 5 bases, leaving 13 bases between the germline ends. The CDR3 nucleotides are TGCAGTGCTGGGGGCGGTTGGGACAATGAGCAGTTCTTC. Its protein product is CSAGGGWDNEQFF.

This sequence joins TRBV6-4 and TRBJ1-1; possible D gene TRBD1, 6 bases. CDR1 MRHNA and CDR2 SNTAGT come from the germline V gene. Trimming took off 6 bases at V and 5 bases at J, with 13 bases between the two ends. The CDR3 is 13 residues long. Here the CDR3 DNA reads TGTGCCAGCAGCAGGGAGAGGGGGACTGAAGCTTTCTTT. Protein product: CASSRERGTEAFF.